What follows are 24 T cell receptor beta chains derived from one specimen sequenced in a study of T cells in Graves' hyperthyroidism and ophthalmopathy. TCR beta CDR3 sequences were amplified from RNA transcripts. RT-PCR in the first round (using the HTBI primer set) targeted the TCR CDR3. TCRdb called the multiplex PCR reads again in MiXCR, with one record for every CDR3 protein. This sample has 750,000 to 950,000 distinct CDR3 sequences, with roughly 40% found just once. The sample comprised blood. The receptors come from a man in his late teens or twenties with Graves' hyperthyroidism.

There are a few counts of this clonotype. The CDR3 coding sequence is TGTGCCAGCACATTTCGGGGTGGACTAGCGGGAGACGTCGAGCAGTACTTC. Protein: CASTFRGGLAGDVEQYF. The rearrangement uses TRBV2 and TRBJ2-7; 13 positions agree with TRBD2. Germline loops: CDR1 SNHLY, CDR2 FYNNEI. The CDR3 is made up of 17 amino acids. The J segment lost 6 bases and the V segment lost 7 bases, leaving 15 bases of the junction unmatched.

This clonotype has just a few counts. V gene TRBV28 combines with J gene TRBJ2-5; D may be TRBD2 (5 bases). Germline V gene data show CDR1 as MDHEN and CDR2 as SYDVKM. The CDR3 sequence is 12 residues long. The germline V and J ends were trimmed by 6 bases and 7 bases, with 12 bases remaining between them. CDR3 DNA: TGTGCCAGCAGCACGGACGCGGGGACCCAGTACTTC. This codes for CASSTDAGTQYF.

The sample holds a few counts of this clonotype. One junction end does not reproduce the germline sequence, and a read error may be involved. In DNA, the CDR3 is TGCGCCAGCAGCCAAGCATGGGGGGGAGACAATCAGCCCCAGCATTTT. This gives the protein CASSQAWGGDNQPQHF. This rearrangement joins TRBV7-3 to TRBJ1-5; TRBD1 is a possible D gene (5 bases). CDR1 SGHTA and CDR2 FQGTGA come from the germline V gene. The CDR3 length is 16 residues.

This clonotype occurred many times. The chain joins TRBV10-3 to TRBJ2-7, with 12 positions matching TRBD1. V lost 3 bases to trimming and J lost 5 bases; unmatched junction nucleotides: 8. The CDR3 covers 16 residues. Germline assignment: CDR1 ENHRY and CDR2 SYGVKD. The DNA for the CDR3 is TGTGCCATCAGTGACCGGGACAGGGGGCGTCACGACGAGCAGTACTTC. Amino acid sequence: CAISDRDRGRHDEQYF.

Many counts were recorded for this clonotype. The chain uses TRBV29-1 and TRBJ2-7; D possibly corresponds to TRBD2 (6 bases). The CDR3 has 13 residues. The ends were cut back, 6 bases at V and 6 bases at J, with 18 bases in the middle. Germline assignment: CDR1 SQVTM and CDR2 ANQGSEA. The CDR3: CSVFSGGVGEQYF. Here the CDR3 DNA reads TGCAGCGTCTTTAGCGGAGGGGTCGGCGAGCAGTACTTC.

This clonotype was counted a few times. V and J are TRBV15 and TRBJ2-2, with D perhaps matching TRBD2 (6 bases). Germline V CDR1 and CDR2: LNHNV, YYDKDF (reference sequence). Deletions cut 1 base from V and 2 bases from J, with 11 bases between. The CDR3 runs 16 residues. The CDR3 nucleotides read TGTGCCACCAGCAGAGGGGCGGGAAGTAACACCGGGGAGCTGTTTTTT. Protein: CATSRGAGSNTGELFF.

This clonotype was detected ten times or more. The chain carries TRBV5-1 and TRBJ1-5; 12 bases are shared with TRBD1. The CDR3 runs to 14 residues. Germline V gives CDR1 SGHRS, CDR2 YFSETQ. After removal of 4 bases from V and 6 bases from J, the junction contained 2 bases not matched to a gene. CDR3 in DNA: TGCGCCAGCAGCGTGGGACAGGGGGCTCAGCCCCAGCATTTT. This codes for CASSVGQGAQPQHF. Combining the CDR3 with reference TRBV5-1 and TRBJ1-5 gives the whole variable domain KAGVTQTPRYLIKTRGQQVTLSCSPISGHRSVSWYQQTPGQGLQFLFEYFSETQRNKGNFPGRFSGRQFSNSRSEMNVSTLELGDSALYLCASSVGQGAQPQHFGDGTRLSIL.

With regard to this clonotype: Mismatch with germline at one junction end may stem from a read error. V is TRBV2 and J is TRBJ1-2; perhaps TRBD1 as D (5 bases). Germline V gene data show CDR1 as SNHLY and CDR2 as FYNNEI. The CDR3 consists of 10 residues. The CDR3 nucleotides are TGTGCCAGCAACGGGGACGGCTGCACCTTC. Its protein is CASNGDGCTF.

This clonotype turned up a few times. The rearrangement uses TRBV24-1 and TRBJ2-3; possibly TRBD2 for D (6 bases). Trimming shortened V by 5 bases and J by 6 bases, and 11 bases separated the two germline ends. Looked up from germline, CDR1 is KGHDR and CDR2 is SFDVKD. The CDR3 totals 13 residues. CDR3 in DNA: TGTGCCACCAGTGCCGTTGCGGGGGATACGCAGTATTTT. This codes for CATSAVAGDTQYF.

This clonotype was seen a few times. V and J are TRBV10-3 and TRBJ1-1; the D gene is possibly TRBD1 (5 bases). V lost 10 bases and J lost 3, with 21 bases in between. Germline V CDR1 and CDR2: ENHRY, SYGVKD. The length of the CDR3 is 15 residues. In DNA form, the CDR3 reads TGTGCCAGCAGCTACACGCAGGGTACGGACACTGAAGCTTTCTTT. It is translated as CASSYTQGTDTEAFF.

The CDR3 here is CASSPTGDIRVNTEAFF. The DNA for the CDR3 is TGCGCCAGCAGCCCGACAGGGGATATCCGAGTGAACACTGAAGCTTTCTTT. This sequence joins TRBV5-1 and TRBJ1-1, with TRBD1 matching 8 bases. The CDR3 is made up of 17 amino acids. The germline CDR1 and CDR2 sequences are SGHRS and YFSETQ. V was clipped by 4 bases and J by 0 bases; unmatched bases: 11.

The chain couples TRBV19 to TRBJ1-4, with D perhaps TRBD1 (5 bases). The CDR3 totals 14 residues. Germline V gene lookup returns CDR1 LNHDA and CDR2 SQIVND (reference sequence). The germline V and J ends were trimmed by 3 bases and 7 bases, with 12 bases remaining between them. The CDR3 nucleotides read TGTGCCAGTAGTATTCGGGGGAAGGCTGAAAAACTGTTTTTT. Translating gives CASSIRGKAEKLFF.

About this clonotype itself: Its ends do not fully match the called genes, so a read error is possible. The gene calls are TRBV7-3 and TRBJ2-7; 9 bases fit TRBD1. This CDR3 has 17 amino acids. Germline V gives CDR1 SGHTA, CDR2 FQGTGA. The CDR3 DNA reads TGCGCCAGCAGCCAAGATCTGATGGGACAGGGCTCCTACGAGCAGTACTTC. This codes for CASSQDLMGQGSYEQYF.

J is TRBJ1-1 and V is TRBV19, with D maybe TRBD1 (5 bases). The CDR3 is made up of 17 amino acids. V was pared by 3 bases and J by 4 bases, with 21 bases between. Germline V lookup: CDR1 LNHDA, CDR2 SQIVND (reference sequence). The CDR3 is CASSIGFGTPLGTEAFF. The CDR3 DNA reads as TGTGCCAGTAGTATCGGATTTGGGACCCCTCTGGGCACTGAAGCTTTCTTT.

The V and J genes are TRBV6-5 and TRBJ2-7; a weak D match, TRBD1 (6 bases). The CDR3 has 14 residues. Germline lookup yields CDR1 MNHEY and CDR2 SVGAGI. Trimming removed 4 bases from V and 5 bases from J, with 15 bases in between. This chain's CDR3 is CASSLGRGVDEQYF. In DNA form, the CDR3 reads TGTGCCAGCAGTTTGGGCAGGGGAGTCGACGAGCAGTACTTC.

This chain connects TRBV7-2 to TRBJ1-2; TRBD1 might be the D (5 bases). V lost 1 base, J lost 3 bases, and 9 bases lay in between. The CDR3 is 14 amino acids. Germline loops: CDR1 SGHTA, CDR2 FQGNSA. CDR3 in DNA: TGTGCCAGCAGCTTAGACAGGAGCTACTATGGCTACACCTTC. Translating it yields CASSLDRSYYGYTF.

This clonotype was seen just once. The rearrangement uses TRBV4-1 and TRBJ2-5; D not certain. Germline V gives CDR1 MGHRA, CDR2 YSYEKL. The V end was cut by 1 base, the J end by 6 bases, with 15 bases between. There are 15 residues in the CDR3. This CDR3 is CASSQGQEGIKTQYF. DNA of the CDR3: TGCGCCAGCAGCCAAGGCCAGGAAGGTATTAAGACCCAGTACTTC.

This clonotype was seen ten or more times. This chain connects TRBV7-2 to TRBJ2-5; the D gene is possibly TRBD2 (6 bases). V lost 5 bases and J 2 bases, leaving 18 bases between the germline ends. This CDR3 region has 16 residues. CDR1 is SGHTA, CDR2 FQGNSA, per germline. In nucleotides, the CDR3 is TGTGCCAGCAGCCCAAAAGGAAGCGGGCTACAAGAGACCCAGTACTTC. Residues: CASSPKGSGLQETQYF. Full variable domain (rest looked up from reference TRBV7-2 and TRBJ2-5): GAGVSQSPSNKVTEKGKDVELRCDPISGHTALYWYRQSLGQGLEFLIYFQGNSAPDKSGLPSDRFSAERTGGSVSTLTIQRTQQEDSAVYLCASSPKGSGLQETQYFGPGTRLLVL.

This chain joins TRBV6-5 and TRBJ1-2; D is unclear. The V end was cut by 5 bases, the J end by 8 bases, with 15 bases between. CDR3 size: 13 residues. Germline V lookup: CDR1 MNHEY, CDR2 SVGAGI. The CDR3 here is CASSGTSPEGYTF. CDR3 nucleotides: TGTGCCAGCAGTGGTACATCTCCGGAAGGCTACACCTTC.

The chain recombines TRBV9 with TRBJ1-1, with D uncertain. CDR3 length: 14 amino acids. Germline V CDR1 and CDR2: SGDLS, YYNGEE. V gave up 0 bases and J gave up 2 bases, with 8 bases separating them. CDR3 amino acids: CASSVGRANTEAFF. The CDR3 region has the DNA TGTGCCAGCAGCGTAGGACGGGCAAACACTGAAGCTTTCTTT.

This clonotype was seen many times. This rearrangement joins TRBV7-8 to TRBJ1-5; the match to TRBD1 covers 9 bases. This CDR3 has 16 residues. J was trimmed by 5 bases and V by 5 bases; bases with no gene match: 10. Germline V gives CDR1 SGHVS, CDR2 FQNEAQ. For the CDR3, the DNA is TGTGCCAGCAGCGCCTGGGACAGGGAGTATCATCAGCCCCAGCATTTT. Translation gives CASSAWDREYHQPQHF.

The rearrangement uses TRBV7-6 and TRBJ2-7; D may be TRBD2 (5 bases). With 1 base removed from V and 6 bases from J, the gap between germline ends came to 13 bases. This CDR3 comprises 14 residues. Looked up from germline, CDR1 is SGHVS and CDR2 is FNYEAQ. The CDR3 sequence: CASSLEGGSGEQYF. Written as DNA, the CDR3 is TGTGCCAGCAGCTTAGAGGGTGGCAGCGGCGAGCAGTACTTC.

The J gene is TRBJ2-5, the V gene TRBV20-1; 7 bases map to TRBD2. CDR1 and CDR2 from the germline V gene are DFQATT and SNEGSKA (reference sequence). The CDR3 is made up of 12 amino acids. Unmatched junction bases numbered 6, after V lost 6 bases and J lost 5 bases. The CDR3 DNA sequence: TGCAGTGCCGATGCGGGAGTGGAGACCCAGTACTTC. Translating gives CSADAGVETQYF.

The table lists this clonotype with many counts. V gene TRBV5-1 combines with J gene TRBJ1-2; maybe TRBD1 (6 bases). The germline gives CDR1 SGHRS, CDR2 YFSETQ. The V end lost 4 bases, the J end lost 6 bases, and 16 bases lay between the germline ends. The CDR3 length is 14 residues. The CDR3 protein is CASSPGQGSDGYTF. The DNA for the CDR3 is TGCGCCAGCAGCCCGGGCCAGGGGTCGGATGGCTACACCTTC.